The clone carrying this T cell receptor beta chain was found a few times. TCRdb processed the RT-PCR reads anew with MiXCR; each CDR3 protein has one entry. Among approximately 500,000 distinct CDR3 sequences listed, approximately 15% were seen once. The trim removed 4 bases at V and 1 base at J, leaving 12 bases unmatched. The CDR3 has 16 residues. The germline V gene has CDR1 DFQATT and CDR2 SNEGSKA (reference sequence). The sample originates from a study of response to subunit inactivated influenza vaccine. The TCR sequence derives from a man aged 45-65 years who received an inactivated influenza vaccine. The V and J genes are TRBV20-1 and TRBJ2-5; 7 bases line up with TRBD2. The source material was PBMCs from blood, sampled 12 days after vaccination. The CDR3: CSAITLGGGIQETQYF. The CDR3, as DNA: TGCAGTGCTATAACCCTTGGGGGGGGGATCCAAGAGACCCAGTACTTC.